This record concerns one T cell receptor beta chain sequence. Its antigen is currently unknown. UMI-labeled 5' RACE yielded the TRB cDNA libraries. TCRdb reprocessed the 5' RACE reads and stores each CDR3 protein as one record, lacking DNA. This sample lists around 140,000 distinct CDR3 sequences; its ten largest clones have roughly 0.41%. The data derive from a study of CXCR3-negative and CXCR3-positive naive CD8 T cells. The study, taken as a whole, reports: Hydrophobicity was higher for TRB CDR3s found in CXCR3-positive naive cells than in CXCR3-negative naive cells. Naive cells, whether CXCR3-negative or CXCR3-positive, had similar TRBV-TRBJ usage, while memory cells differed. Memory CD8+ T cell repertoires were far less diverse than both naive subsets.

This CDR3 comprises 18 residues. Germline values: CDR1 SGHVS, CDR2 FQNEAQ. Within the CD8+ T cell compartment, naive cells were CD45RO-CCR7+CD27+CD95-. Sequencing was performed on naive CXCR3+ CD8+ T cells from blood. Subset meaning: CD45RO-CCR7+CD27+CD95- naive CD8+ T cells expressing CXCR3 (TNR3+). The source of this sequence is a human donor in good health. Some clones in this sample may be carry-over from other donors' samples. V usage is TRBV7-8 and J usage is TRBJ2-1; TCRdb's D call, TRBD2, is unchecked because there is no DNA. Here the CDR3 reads CASSGRWASGLSYNEQFF.